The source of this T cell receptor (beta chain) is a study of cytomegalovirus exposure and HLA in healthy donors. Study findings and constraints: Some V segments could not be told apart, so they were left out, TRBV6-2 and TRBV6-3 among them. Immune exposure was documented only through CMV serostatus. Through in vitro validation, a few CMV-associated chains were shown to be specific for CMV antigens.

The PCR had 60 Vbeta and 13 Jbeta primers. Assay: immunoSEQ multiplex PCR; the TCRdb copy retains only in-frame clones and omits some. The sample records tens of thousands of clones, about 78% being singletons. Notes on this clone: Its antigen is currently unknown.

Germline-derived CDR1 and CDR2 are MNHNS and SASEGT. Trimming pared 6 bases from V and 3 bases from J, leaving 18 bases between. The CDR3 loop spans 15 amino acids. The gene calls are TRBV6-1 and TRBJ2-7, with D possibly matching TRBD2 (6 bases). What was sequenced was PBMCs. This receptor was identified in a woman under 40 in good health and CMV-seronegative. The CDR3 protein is CASRGEDYWDYEQYF. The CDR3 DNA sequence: TGTGCCAGCAGGGGGGAGGACTATTGGGACTACGAGCAGTACTTC.